The clone carrying this T cell receptor beta chain was found a few times. The antigen remains unidentified. Using RNA template, CDR3s of TCR alpha and beta were amplified with iRepertoire arm-PCR. Via MiXCR, TCRdb re-called the multiplex PCR reads, giving one row per CDR3 protein. The sample contains 300,000 to 450,000 distinct CDR3 sequences, roughly 41% of which appear only once. This record comes from a study of glioma-infiltrating T cells. General study findings and limits: Above-expected tissue-blood divergence occurred in all gliomas, most in low-grade ones.

In germline, CDR1 is DFQATT, CDR2 SNEGSKA (reference sequence). V lost 3 bases to trimming and J lost 2 bases, with 14 bases between them. This CDR3 region has 14 residues. This sequence was found in a human donor with low-grade glioma or glioblastoma, undergoing nonglioma brain surgery, or in good health (not recorded which). V gene TRBV20-1 combines with J gene TRBJ2-7, with TRBD2 as a possible D gene (5 bases). Sequencing input: glioma tissue, nonneoplastic brain tissue, or PBMCs (not recorded which). CDR3 DNA: TGCAGTGCTAGCCAAGCGGTTTCGACCTACGAGCAGTACTTC. This codes for CSASQAVSTYEQYF.